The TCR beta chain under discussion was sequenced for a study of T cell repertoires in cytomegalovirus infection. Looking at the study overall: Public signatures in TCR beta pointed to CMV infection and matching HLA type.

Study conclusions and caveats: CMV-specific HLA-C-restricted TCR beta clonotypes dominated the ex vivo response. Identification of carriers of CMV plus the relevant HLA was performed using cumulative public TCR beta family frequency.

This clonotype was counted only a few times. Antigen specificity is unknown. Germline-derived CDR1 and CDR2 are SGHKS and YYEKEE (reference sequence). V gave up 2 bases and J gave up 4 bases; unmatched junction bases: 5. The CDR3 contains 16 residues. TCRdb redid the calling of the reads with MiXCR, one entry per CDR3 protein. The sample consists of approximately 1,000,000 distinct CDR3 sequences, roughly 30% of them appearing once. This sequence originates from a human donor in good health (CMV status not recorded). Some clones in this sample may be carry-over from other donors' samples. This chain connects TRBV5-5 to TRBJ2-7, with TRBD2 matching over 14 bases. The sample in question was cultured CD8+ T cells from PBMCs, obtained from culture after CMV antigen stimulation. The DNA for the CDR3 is TGTGCCAGCAGCTTACGACTAGCGGGGGGGCTTTACGAGCAGTACTTC. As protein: CASSLRLAGGLYEQYF.